This T cell receptor beta chain was recovered during a study of cytomegalovirus exposure and HLA in healthy donors. The J segment lost 11 bases and the V segment lost 6 bases, leaving 20 bases of the junction unmatched. The V gene's germline CDR1 is MDHEN and CDR2 SYDVKM. There are 17 residues in the CDR3. The study ran its PCR with 60 Vbeta and 13 Jbeta primers. Using immunoSEQ multiplex PCR, the repertoire was profiled, and TCRdb retains in-frame clones only, with some absent. The sample records about 140,000 clones, 60% to 75% being singletons. The receptor's source is a human donor in good health. Input material: PBMCs. The chain carries TRBV28 and TRBJ2-1; 9 bases match TRBD2. The CDR3 spells CASRLPRRVAGVSQQFF. CDR3 coding DNA: TGTGCCAGCAGACTACCCCGCCGGGTAGCGGGGGTTTCTCAGCAGTTCTTC.